This is a list of T cell receptor beta chains from one sample in a study of spatial heterogeneity in lung cancer. TCRdb analysed the 5' RACE reads with MiXCR anew, one entry per CDR3 protein. The data show about 43,000 distinct CDR3 sequences, roughly 20% seen once. The material sequenced was PBMCs, taken at follow-up. All receptors derive from a female donor with early-stage non-small cell lung cancer. The CDR3 runs from the conserved cysteine through the conserved F or W. The D gene is left open where the match is weak. Not all rows give a size; the values are once, few, many and, for expanded clones, a class.

>TRBD2|NA|TRBV14|TRBJ2-3
CASSGLAGESPDTQYF
TGTGCCAGCAGCGGCTTAGCGGGGGAGAGCCCAGATACGCAGTATTTT
>NA|many|TRBV5-6|TRBJ2-3
CASSDRAPDTQYF
TGTGCCAGCAGTGACCGGGCTCCAGATACGCAGTATTTT
>NA|NA|TRBV6-5|TRBJ2-2
CAVSSGTGELFF
TGTGCCGTGTCAAGCGGAACCGGGGAGCTGTTTTTT
>NA|NA|TRBV12-5|TRBJ1-6
CASGPSSPLHF
TGTGCTAGTGGCCCTAGTTCACCCCTCCACTTT
>NA|many|TRBV11-2|TRBJ2-2
CASSRTPGELFF
TGTGCCAGCAGCAGGACCCCCGGGGAGCTGTTTTTT
>NA|many|TRBV20-1|TRBJ2-1
CSAQAGADNNEQFF
TGCAGTGCCCAGGCCGGGGCGGATAACAATGAGCAGTTCTTC
>NA|many|TRBV28|TRBJ2-3
CASSTRQTDTQYF
TGTGCCAGCAGTACCAGACAGACAGATACGCAGTATTTT
>NA|many|TRBV19|TRBJ1-2
CASSMPLKNGYGYTF
TGTGCCAGTAGTATGCCCCTTAAGAATGGCTATGGCTACACCTTC
>NA|few|TRBV29-1|TRBJ2-3
CSVELGGGPDTQYF
TGCAGCGTTGAACTAGGAGGGGGGCCAGATACGCAGTATTTT
>NA|NA|TRBV6-2/TRBV6-3|TRBJ2-7
CASSYSKIEQYF
TGTGCCAGCAGTTACTCCAAGATCGAGCAGTACTTC
>NA|few|TRBV6-5|TRBJ2-7
CATGLGVRRTIYEQYF
TGTGCCACCGGCCTGGGGGTGAGGCGTACCATCTACGAGCAGTACTTC
>NA|many|TRBV15|TRBJ2-7
CATSRGYEQYF
TGTGCCACCAGCAGAGGCTACGAGCAGTACTTC
>NA|few|TRBV5-1|TRBJ1-4
CASSIAGTRSEKLFF
TGCGCCAGCAGCATCGCCGGGACGCGAAGCGAAAAACTGTTTTTT
>NA|few|TRBV2|TRBJ1-4
CASSDWEKLFF
TGTGCCAGCTCCGACTGGGAAAAACTGTTTTTT
>NA|few|TRBV7-3|TRBJ2-2
CASSFSVNTGELFF
TGTGCCAGCAGCTTTTCCGTGAACACCGGGGAGCTGTTTTTT
>NA|NA|TRBV24-1|TRBJ2-2
CATSDRYTGELFF
TGTGCCACCAGTGATAGGTACACCGGGGAGCTGTTTTTT
>NA|many|TRBV11-2|TRBJ1-4
CASSLRAVNEKLFF
TGTGCCAGCAGCCTGAGGGCTGTTAATGAAAAACTGTTTTTT
>NA|few|TRBV6-5|TRBJ1-2
CASSYSRGLYGYTF
TGTGCCAGCAGTTACTCAAGGGGACTCTATGGCTACACCTTC
>TRBD1|few|TRBV4-1|TRBJ1-1
CASSQAPGGHTEAFF
TGCGCCAGCAGCCAAGCCCCAGGGGGGCACACTGAAGCTTTCTTT
>NA|NA|TRBV4-2|TRBJ2-5
CASSPLRREVYETQYF
TGTGCCAGCAGCCCACTGAGGAGGGAGGTGTACGAGACCCAGTACTTC
>TRBD2|NA|TRBV7-3|TRBJ2-1
CASSSLGLAGEQFF
TGTGCCAGCAGCTCCCTGGGGCTAGCGGGAGAGCAGTTCTTC
>TRBD1|NA|TRBV2|TRBJ2-5
CASTQPGQRETQYF
TGTGCCAGCACCCAACCGGGACAGAGGGAGACCCAGTACTTC
>TRBD2|NA|TRBV9|TRBJ2-3
CASSFSGGDTDTQYF
TGTGCCAGCAGCTTTAGCGGGGGGGACACAGATACGCAGTATTTT
>NA|NA|TRBV5-1|TRBJ2-1
CASSFSATSYNEQFF
TGCGCCAGCAGCTTTAGCGCTACCTCCTACAATGAGCAGTTCTTC
>NA|NA|TRBV4-2|TRBJ2-7
CASSQDAYEQYF
TGTGCCAGCAGCCAAGACGCCTACGAGCAGTACTTC
>NA|NA|TRBV14|TRBJ2-6
CASSQVRGRMGPNVLTF
TGTGCCAGCAGCCAAGTGCGGGGGCGGATGGGGCCCAACGTCCTGACTTTC
>NA|many|TRBV19|TRBJ2-2
CASGLQVTGELFF
TGTGCCAGTGGCCTTCAGGTCACCGGGGAGCTGTTTTTT
>NA|many|TRBV6-1|TRBJ1-1
CASILPGPNTEAFF
TGTGCCAGTATCCTCCCAGGGCCAAACACTGAAGCTTTCTTT
>NA|NA|TRBV5-1|TRBJ2-7
CASSPDLYEQYF
TGCGCCAGCAGCCCGGACCTCTACGAGCAGTACTTC
>NA|many|TRBV10-3|TRBJ1-1
CAISDRGANTEAFF
TGTGCCATCAGTGACCGGGGAGCCAACACTGAAGCTTTCTTT
>TRBD2|few|TRBV2|TRBJ2-2
CASSVLAGGDGELFF
TGTGCCAGCAGTGTACTAGCGGGAGGTGACGGGGAGCTGTTTTTT
>NA|NA|TRBV5-6|TRBJ2-1
CASSIPYNEQFF
TGTGCCAGCAGCATCCCGTACAATGAGCAGTTCTTC
>TRBD2|few|TRBV3-1|TRBJ2-1
CASETSGQQGVLFF
TGTGCCAGCGAGACTAGCGGTCAACAGGGAGTTCTGTTCTTC
>NA|NA|TRBV11-3|TRBJ2-1
CASSSLGGLEQFF
TGTGCCAGCAGCTCACTTGGGGGGCTTGAGCAGTTCTTC
>NA|few|TRBV27|TRBJ2-7
CASSSLIGGPGGLYEQYF
TGTGCCAGCAGTTCCCTTATTGGGGGGCCAGGGGGGCTCTACGAGCAGTACTTC
>NA|many|TRBV29-1|TRBJ2-3
CSYALVRIDTQYF
TGCAGCTACGCCCTAGTTAGAATAGATACGCAGTATTTT
>NA|NA|TRBV7-9|TRBJ2-1
CASSSGGRERLRNEQFF
TGTGCCAGCAGCTCTGGGGGGAGAGAGCGACTCCGTAATGAGCAGTTCTTC
>TRBD2|few|TRBV19|TRBJ2-5
CASSIRQNSGDVTQYF
TGTGCCAGTAGTATTCGTCAAAATAGCGGGGACGTGACCCAGTACTTC
>NA|few|TRBV20-1|TRBJ2-6
CSALYSGANVLTF
TGCAGTGCCCTGTACTCTGGGGCCAACGTCCTGACTTTC
>TRBD2|many|TRBV7-8|TRBJ2-5
CASSPEGTTQETQYF
TGTGCCAGCAGCCCCGAGGGGACTACCCAAGAGACCCAGTACTTC
>TRBD2|many|TRBV11-2|TRBJ2-1
CASSFLGGRAPSGEQFF
TGTGCCAGCAGCTTCCTTGGCGGGAGGGCCCCATCCGGTGAGCAGTTCTTC
>TRBD2|many|TRBV19|TRBJ2-3
CASSTWTSGRAYTQYF
TGTGCCAGTAGTACCTGGACTAGCGGGAGGGCATATACGCAGTATTTT
>TRBD1|NA|TRBV4-2|TRBJ2-5
CASSQGDRGKETQYF
TGTGCCAGCAGCCAGGGGGACAGAGGGAAAGAGACCCAGTACTTC
>NA|NA|TRBV11-1|TRBJ1-2
CASSMGENGGYTF
TGTGCCAGCAGCATGGGGGAAAATGGCGGCTACACCTTC
>NA|many|TRBV7-9|TRBJ2-5
CASSPIRGRGGTQYF
TGTGCCAGCAGCCCTATCCGGGGGCGAGGTGGGACCCAGTACTTC
>TRBD2|few|TRBV30|TRBJ2-7
CAWRPLAGATYEQYF
TGTGCCTGGAGGCCACTAGCGGGAGCGACCTACGAGCAGTACTTC
>TRBD1|NA|TRBV20-1|TRBJ1-5
CSAREWNRGDQPQHF
TGCAGTGCTAGAGAATGGAACAGGGGAGATCAGCCCCAGCATTTT
>NA|many|TRBV20-1|TRBJ1-5
CSARGLGLGNQPQHF
TGCAGTGCTAGAGGCCTAGGTCTAGGCAATCAGCCCCAGCATTTT
>NA|many|TRBV2|TRBJ1-2
CASRNLYRTTNYGYTF
TGTGCCAGCCGAAACCTCTACAGGACGACTAACTATGGCTACACCTTC
>NA|NA|TRBV2|TRBJ2-5
CASSDGAGGETQYF
TGTGCCAGCAGTGACGGCGCCGGGGGTGAGACCCAGTACTTC
>TRBD2|many|TRBV10-3|TRBJ2-3
CAISWSGGADTQYF
TGTGCCATCAGTTGGAGCGGGGGGGCAGATACGCAGTATTTT